The clone carrying this T cell receptor beta chain has a handful of counts. The CDR3 runs to 14 residues. Germline-derived CDR1 and CDR2 are SGHNT and YYREEE (reference sequence). After removal of 7 bases from V and 4 bases from J, the junction contained 7 bases not matched to a gene. This sample is part of a study of blood T cell repertoires in COVID-19. Across the whole study: The origin of the acute and convalescent COVID-19 samples was the United States, Italy and Spain.

Assay: immunoSEQ multiplex PCR; the TCRdb copy retains only in-frame clones and omits some. Among under 140,000 clones, about 85% were seen once, and the ten largest hold around 4.4%. The chain is built from TRBV5-4 and TRBJ1-2, with TRBD1 matching over 10 bases. This sequence was found in a human donor in a cohort sampled during active COVID-19. The specimen was peripheral blood. CDR3 protein: CASRVGDRGYGYTF. DNA for the CDR3: TGTGCCAGCCGAGTTGGGGACAGGGGCTATGGCTACACCTTC. Full variable domain (missing parts from reference TRBV5-4 and TRBJ1-2): ETGVTQSPTHLIKTRGQQVTLRCSSQSGHNTVSWYQQALGQGPQFIFQYYREEENGRGNFPPRFSGLQFPNYSSELNVNALELDDSALYLCASRVGDRGYGYTFGSGTRLTVV.